Listed below are T cell receptor beta chains from one sample, sequenced in a study of post-analysis software for immune sequencing data. TCRdb reprocessed the PCR reads with MiXCR, giving one entry per CDR3 protein. There are 700,000 to 800,000 distinct CDR3 sequences in the sample; 25% to 30% occur only once, and under 0.7% lies in the top ten. The specimen sequenced was blood. These receptors were collected from a girl between 10 and 17 years old with multiple sclerosis. Each CDR3 is given with its conserved first and last residue. D genes are given only for firm matches. Rows may omit the clone size; those that give it use once, few, many or a size class.

cdr3_nt cdr3_aa clone_size cdr3_length v_call d_call j_call
TGTGCCAGCAGCTTATGGCTAGCGGGAGGGCACGGGGAGCTGTTTTTT CASSLWLAGGHGELFF - 16 TRBV7-2 TRBD2 TRBJ2-2
TGTGCCAGCTCACCACCGGCCCCATACGAGCAGTACTTC CASSPPAPYEQYF few 13 TRBV18 - TRBJ2-7
TGTGCCAGCAGCCCAGACAGAAGGGATACGCTTGCCTATGGCTACACCTTC CASSPDRRDTLAYGYTF many 17 TRBV7-2 - TRBJ1-2
TGCAGCGCTAGTGTCTCCAGCGGGAGCAGTGTACGCTACGAGCAGTACTTC CSASVSSGSSVRYEQYF - 17 TRBV20-1 TRBD2 TRBJ2-7
TGTGCCAGCAGCGCTGACAGGGACACACCCCTCCACTTT CASSADRDTPLHF - 13 TRBV9 TRBD1 TRBJ1-6
TGTGCCAGCAGCGACCGGACAGTTAGCACAGATACGCAGTATTTT CASSDRTVSTDTQYF few 15 TRBV7-2 - TRBJ2-3
TGTGCCAGCAGCCCCCTTAGGGACAGGGGCTCCTACGAGCAGTACTTC CASSPLRDRGSYEQYF - 16 TRBV27 TRBD1 TRBJ2-7
TGTGCCAGCAGCTCAGGAGGGAGGGAGGACTACGAGCAGTACTTC CASSSGGREDYEQYF few 15 TRBV7-4 TRBD2 TRBJ2-7
TGCAGTGCTGGGGGGGGACTAGCGGGGAGCACAGATACGCAGTATTTT CSAGGGLAGSTDTQYF - 16 TRBV20-1 TRBD2 TRBJ2-3
TGTGCCAGCAGTTTATTTCCAACCTACAATGAGCAGTTCTTC CASSLFPTYNEQFF - 14 TRBV28 - TRBJ2-1
TGTGCCAGCACTGGACAGGGGTCATGGACAGATACGCAGTATTTT CASTGQGSWTDTQYF - 15 TRBV2 TRBD1 TRBJ2-3
TGCGCCAGCAGCCAAGATGACTGGGGGCGTGGGTCCGAGCAGTACTTC CASSQDDWGRGSEQYF few 16 TRBV4-3 - TRBJ2-7
TGTGCCAGCAGTTACTCATGGAGGATAGCGGGAGGAAATGAGCAGTTCTTC CASSYSWRIAGGNEQFF many 17 TRBV6-5 TRBD2 TRBJ2-1